One sample yielded the 5 T cell receptor beta chains listed below, sequenced in a study of T cells in Graves' hyperthyroidism and ophthalmopathy. Authors of the study amplified TCR beta CDR3 regions from RNA transcripts. First-round RT-PCR targeting the TCR CDR3 was performed with the HTBI primer set. TCRdb reprocessed the multiplex PCR reads via MiXCR and lists one record per CDR3 protein. Of about 600,000 distinct CDR3 sequences in the sample, roughly a sixth are singletons; the top ten hold around 3.5%. The sequenced material came from blood. These receptors came from a woman aged 35 to 49 with Graves' ophthalmopathy.

This clonotype has at least ten counts. This chain uses TRBV2 with TRBJ1-2, with no clear D. Germline V lookup: CDR1 SNHLY, CDR2 FYNNEI. The CDR3 totals 12 residues. The V and J ends lost 8 bases and 6 bases respectively, with 13 bases between them. The chain's CDR3 is CASAGGFNGYTF. The CDR3 DNA reads as TGTGCCAGCGCCGGAGGGTTTAATGGCTACACCTTC.

This clonotype has more than one count but fewer than ten. The rearrangement joins TRBV2 to TRBJ2-3, with 14 nucleotides matching TRBD2. Germline assignment: CDR1 SNHLY and CDR2 FYNNEI. V lost 6 bases and J lost 2; bases outside the gene matches: 7. CDR3 length equals 17 residues. The CDR3 coding sequence is TGTGCCAGCAGGGGACTAGCGGGGGAGAATCCCACAGATACGCAGTATTTT. Encoded protein: CASRGLAGENPTDTQYF.

The table lists this clonotype with many counts. The rearrangement uses TRBV20-1 and TRBJ2-3, with D uncertain. V was shortened by 3 bases and J by 1 base, with 11 bases between the two germline ends. The germline V gene has CDR1 DFQATT and CDR2 SNEGSKA (reference sequence). The CDR3 length is 14 residues. The CDR3 spells CSASPAVGTDTQYF. The CDR3, as DNA: TGCAGTGCTAGCCCCGCAGTCGGCACAGATACGCAGTATTTT.

This clonotype was seen only a few times. The rearrangement joins TRBV19 to TRBJ2-3; D remains ambiguous. V lost 9 bases and J 1 base, leaving 14 bases between the germline ends. The CDR3 is 14 residues long. The germline gives CDR1 LNHDA, CDR2 SQIVND (reference sequence). CDR3 protein: CASRVSWGTDTQYF. CDR3 sequence (DNA): TGTGCCAGCCGTGTGAGTTGGGGCACAGATACGCAGTATTTT.

A remark on this clonotype: Just one base apart from a much larger clone, this may be a read error. The gene calls are TRBV6-1 and TRBJ2-7; no clear D gene. The ends were cut back, 6 bases at V and 4 bases at J, with 10 bases in the middle. Germline V lookup: CDR1 MNHNS, CDR2 SASEGT. The CDR3 loop spans 12 amino acids. The chain's CDR3 is CASSPSYYEQYF. Here the CDR3 DNA reads TGTGCCAGCAGCCCGAGTTATTACGAGCAGTACTTC.